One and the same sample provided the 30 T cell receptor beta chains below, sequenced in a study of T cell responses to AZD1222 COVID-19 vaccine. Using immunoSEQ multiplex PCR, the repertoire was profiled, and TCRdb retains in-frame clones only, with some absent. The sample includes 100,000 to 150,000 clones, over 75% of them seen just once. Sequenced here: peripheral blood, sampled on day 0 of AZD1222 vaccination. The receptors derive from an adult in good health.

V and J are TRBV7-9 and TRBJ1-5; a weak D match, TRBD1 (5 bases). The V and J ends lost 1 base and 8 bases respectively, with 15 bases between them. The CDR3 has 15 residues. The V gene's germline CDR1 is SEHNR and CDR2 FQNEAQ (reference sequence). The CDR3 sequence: CASSLGSGKVEPQHF. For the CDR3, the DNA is TGTGCCAGCAGCTTAGGGTCAGGGAAGGTTGAGCCCCAGCATTTT.

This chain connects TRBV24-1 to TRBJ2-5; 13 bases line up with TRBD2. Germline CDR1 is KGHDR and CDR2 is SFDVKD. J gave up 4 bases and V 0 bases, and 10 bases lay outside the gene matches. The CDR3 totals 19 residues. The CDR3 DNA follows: TGTGCCACCAGTGATTTGCCCAGGACTAGCGGGAGTCGGGCAGAGACCCAGTACTTC. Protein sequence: CATSDLPRTSGSRAETQYF.

CDR3 bases: TGTGCCAGCAGTCCCAGCCTTAGCACTGAAGCTTTCTTT. It translates to CASSPSLSTEAFF. The chain has TRBV12-3 or TRBV12-4 and TRBJ1-1; no firm D call. Trimming cost V 5 bases and J 4 bases, with 11 bases left between them. This CDR3 has 13 residues.

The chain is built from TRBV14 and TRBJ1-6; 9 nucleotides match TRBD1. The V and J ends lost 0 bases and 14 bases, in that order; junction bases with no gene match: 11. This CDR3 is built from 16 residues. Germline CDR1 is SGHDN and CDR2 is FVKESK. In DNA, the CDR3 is TGTGCCAGCAGCCAAGATCGGGTGGGACAGGGACGGACCCTCCACTTT. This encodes CASSQDRVGQGRTLHF.

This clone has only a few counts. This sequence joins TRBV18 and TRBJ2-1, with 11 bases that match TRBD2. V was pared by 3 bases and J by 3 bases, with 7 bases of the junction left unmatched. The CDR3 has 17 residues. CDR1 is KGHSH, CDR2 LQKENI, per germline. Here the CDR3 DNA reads TGTGCCAGCTCACCCCCCCTAGCGGGAGGTGACTACAATGAGCAGTTCTTC. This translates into CASSPPLAGGDYNEQFF.

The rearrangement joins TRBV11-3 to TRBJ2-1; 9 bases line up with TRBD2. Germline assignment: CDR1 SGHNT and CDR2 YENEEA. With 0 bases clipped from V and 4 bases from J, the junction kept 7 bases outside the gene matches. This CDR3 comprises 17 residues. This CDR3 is CASSLEGTSGSYNEQFF. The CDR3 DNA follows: TGTGCCAGCAGCTTAGAAGGAACTAGCGGGTCATACAATGAGCAGTTCTTC.

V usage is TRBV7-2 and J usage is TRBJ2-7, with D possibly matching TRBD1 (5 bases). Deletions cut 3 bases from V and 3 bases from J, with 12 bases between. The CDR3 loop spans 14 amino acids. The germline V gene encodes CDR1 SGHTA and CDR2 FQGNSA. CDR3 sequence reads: CASSLQGGFYEQYF. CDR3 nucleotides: TGTGCCAGCAGCTTGCAGGGTGGGTTCTACGAGCAGTACTTC.

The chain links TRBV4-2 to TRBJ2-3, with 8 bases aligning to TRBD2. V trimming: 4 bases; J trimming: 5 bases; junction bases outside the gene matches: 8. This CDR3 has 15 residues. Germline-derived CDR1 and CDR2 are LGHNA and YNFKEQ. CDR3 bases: TGTGCCAGCAGCCCACTACCACGGGAGGGAGATACGCAGTATTTT. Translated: CASSPLPREGDTQYF.

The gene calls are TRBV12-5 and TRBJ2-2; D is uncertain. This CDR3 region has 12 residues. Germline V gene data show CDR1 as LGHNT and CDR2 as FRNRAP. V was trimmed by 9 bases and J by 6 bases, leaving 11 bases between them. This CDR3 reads CASAPGPGELFF. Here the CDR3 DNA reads TGTGCTAGCGCCCCCGGACCCGGGGAGCTGTTTTTT. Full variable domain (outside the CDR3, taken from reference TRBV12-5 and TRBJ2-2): DARVTQTPRHKVTEMGQEVTMRCQPILGHNTVFWYRQTMMQGLELLAYFRNRAPLDDSGMPKDRFSAEMPDATLATLKIQPSEPRDSAVYFCASAPGPGELFFGEGSRLTVL.

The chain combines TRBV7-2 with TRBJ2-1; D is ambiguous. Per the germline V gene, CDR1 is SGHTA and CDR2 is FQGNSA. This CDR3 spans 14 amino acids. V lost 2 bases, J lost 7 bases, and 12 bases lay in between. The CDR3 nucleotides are TGTGCCAGCAGCTTATATCGAATGGGGAATGAGCAGTTCTTC. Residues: CASSLYRMGNEQFF.

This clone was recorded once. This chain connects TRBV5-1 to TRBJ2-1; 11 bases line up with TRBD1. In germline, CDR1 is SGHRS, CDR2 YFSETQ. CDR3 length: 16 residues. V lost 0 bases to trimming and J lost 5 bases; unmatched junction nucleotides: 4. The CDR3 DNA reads TGCGCCAGCAGCTTGGGCGGGACAGGGGGGAACAATGAGCAGTTCTTC. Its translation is CASSLGGTGGNNEQFF.

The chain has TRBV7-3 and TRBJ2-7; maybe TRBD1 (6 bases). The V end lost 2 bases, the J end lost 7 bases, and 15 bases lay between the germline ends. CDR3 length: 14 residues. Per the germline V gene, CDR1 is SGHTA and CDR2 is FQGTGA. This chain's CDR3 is CASSLVPGAGEQYF. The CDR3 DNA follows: TGTGCCAGCAGCTTAGTCCCAGGGGCGGGTGAGCAGTACTTC.

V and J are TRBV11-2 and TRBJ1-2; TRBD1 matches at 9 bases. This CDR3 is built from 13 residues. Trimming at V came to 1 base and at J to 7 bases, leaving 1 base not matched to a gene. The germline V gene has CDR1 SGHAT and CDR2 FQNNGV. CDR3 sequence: CASSLGTGVGYTF. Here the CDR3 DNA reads TGTGCCAGCAGCTTAGGGACAGGGGTTGGCTACACCTTC.

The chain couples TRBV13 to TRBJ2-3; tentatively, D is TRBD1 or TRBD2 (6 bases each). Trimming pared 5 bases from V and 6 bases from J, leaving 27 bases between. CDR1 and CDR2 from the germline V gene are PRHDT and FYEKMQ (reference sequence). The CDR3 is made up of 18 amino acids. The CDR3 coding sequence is TGTGCCAGCAGCGCCTCCTTTGCGGGACATATGGAACCTGATACGCAGTATTTT. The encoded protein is CASSASFAGHMEPDTQYF.

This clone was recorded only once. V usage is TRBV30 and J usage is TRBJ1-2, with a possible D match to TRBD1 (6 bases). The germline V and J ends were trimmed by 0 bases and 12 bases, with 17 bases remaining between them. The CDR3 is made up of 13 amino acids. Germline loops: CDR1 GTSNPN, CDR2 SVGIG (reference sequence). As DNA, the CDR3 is TGTGCCTGGAGTGTAAAACAGGGACGAGGTCACACCTTC. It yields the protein CAWSVKQGRGHTF.

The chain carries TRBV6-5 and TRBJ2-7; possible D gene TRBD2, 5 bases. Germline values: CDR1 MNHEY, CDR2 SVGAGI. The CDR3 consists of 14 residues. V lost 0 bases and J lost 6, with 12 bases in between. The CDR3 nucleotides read TGTGCCAGCAGTTACTCGAAGGTAGCGAGCGAGCAGTACTTC. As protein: CASSYSKVASEQYF.

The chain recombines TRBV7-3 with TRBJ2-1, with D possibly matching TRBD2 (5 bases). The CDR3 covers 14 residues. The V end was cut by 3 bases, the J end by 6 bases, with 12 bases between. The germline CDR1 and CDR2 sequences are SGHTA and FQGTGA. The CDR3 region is CASSFTGAGNEQFF. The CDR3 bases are TGTGCCAGCAGCTTCACCGGCGCGGGCAATGAGCAGTTCTTC.

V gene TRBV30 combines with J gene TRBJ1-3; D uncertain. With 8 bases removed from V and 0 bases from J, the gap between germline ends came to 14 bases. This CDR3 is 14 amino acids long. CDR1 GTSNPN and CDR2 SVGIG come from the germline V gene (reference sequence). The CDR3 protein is CAGNSKASGNTIYF. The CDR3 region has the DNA TGTGCCGGAAACAGCAAAGCCTCTGGAAACACCATATATTTT.

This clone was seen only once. The CDR3: CAWRAGLAGDEQFF. In nucleotides, the CDR3 is TGTGCCTGGAGGGCGGGACTAGCGGGAGATGAGCAGTTCTTC. The rearrangement joins TRBV30 to TRBJ2-1; 14 nucleotides agree with TRBD2. The CDR3 runs to 14 residues. CDR1 is GTSNPN and CDR2 is SVGIG in the germline V gene (reference sequence). After removal of 3 bases from V and 8 bases from J, the junction contained 3 bases not matched to a gene.

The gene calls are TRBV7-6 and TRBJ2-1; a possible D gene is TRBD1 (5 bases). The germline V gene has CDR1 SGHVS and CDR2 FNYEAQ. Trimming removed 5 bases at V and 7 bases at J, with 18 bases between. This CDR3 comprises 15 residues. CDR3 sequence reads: CASSARQNPLNEQFF. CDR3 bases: TGTGCCAGCAGCGCTCGACAGAACCCCTTGAATGAGCAGTTCTTC.

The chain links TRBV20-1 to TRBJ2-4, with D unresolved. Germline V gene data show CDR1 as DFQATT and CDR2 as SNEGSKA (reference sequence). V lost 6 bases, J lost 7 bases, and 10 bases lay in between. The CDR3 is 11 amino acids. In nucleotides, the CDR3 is TGCAGTGCACCAATAGGGAACATTCAGTACTTC. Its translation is CSAPIGNIQYF.

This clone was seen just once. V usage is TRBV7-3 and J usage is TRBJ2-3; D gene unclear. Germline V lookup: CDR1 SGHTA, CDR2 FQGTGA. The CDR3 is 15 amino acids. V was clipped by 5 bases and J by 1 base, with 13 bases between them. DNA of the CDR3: TGTGCCAGCAGCCCGGGCCCCTCGGGCACAGATACGCAGTATTTT. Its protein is CASSPGPSGTDTQYF.

CDR3 residues: CASRSGQGARAFF. As DNA, the CDR3 is TGTGCCAGCAGATCGGGACAGGGGGCAAGGGCTTTCTTT. The chain is built from TRBV2 and TRBJ1-1, with 12 positions matching TRBD1. V lost 6 bases and J lost 11; bases outside the gene matches: 7. Germline V gene lookup returns CDR1 SNHLY and CDR2 FYNNEI. The CDR3 is 13 residues long.

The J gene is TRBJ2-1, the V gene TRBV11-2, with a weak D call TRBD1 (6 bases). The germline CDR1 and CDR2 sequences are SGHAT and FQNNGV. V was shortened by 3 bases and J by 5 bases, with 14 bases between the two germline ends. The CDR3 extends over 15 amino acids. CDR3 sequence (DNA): TGTGCCAGCAGCTTTGTGGGGGCCGGGGACAATGAGCAGTTCTTC. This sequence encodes CASSFVGAGDNEQFF.

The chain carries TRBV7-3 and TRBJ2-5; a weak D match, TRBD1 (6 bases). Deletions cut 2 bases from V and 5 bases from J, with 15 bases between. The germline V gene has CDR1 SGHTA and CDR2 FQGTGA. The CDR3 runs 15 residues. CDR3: CASSLVTGRGETQYF. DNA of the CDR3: TGTGCCAGCAGCTTAGTAACAGGGAGAGGGGAGACCCAGTACTTC.

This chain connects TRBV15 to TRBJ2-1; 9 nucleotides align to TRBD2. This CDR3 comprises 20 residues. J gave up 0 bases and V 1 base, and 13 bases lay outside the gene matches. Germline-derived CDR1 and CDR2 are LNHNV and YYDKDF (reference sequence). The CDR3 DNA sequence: TGTGCCACCAGCAGAGGGATCAGCGGGGGGTCTATTAGCTCCTACAATGAGCAGTTCTTC. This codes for CATSRGISGGSISSYNEQFF.

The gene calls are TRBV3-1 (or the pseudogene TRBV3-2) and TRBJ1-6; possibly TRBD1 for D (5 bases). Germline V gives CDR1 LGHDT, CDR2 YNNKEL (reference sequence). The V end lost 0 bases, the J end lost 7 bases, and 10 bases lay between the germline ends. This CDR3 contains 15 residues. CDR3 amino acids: CASSQDHRSNSPLHF. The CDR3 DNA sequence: TGTGCCAGCAGCCAAGACCACAGGTCGAATTCACCCCTCCACTTT.

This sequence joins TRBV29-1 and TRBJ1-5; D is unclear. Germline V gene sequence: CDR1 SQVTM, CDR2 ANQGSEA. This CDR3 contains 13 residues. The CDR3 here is CSTGKGVNQPQHF. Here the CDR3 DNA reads TGCAGTACGGGGAAGGGTGTCAATCAGCCCCAGCATTTT.

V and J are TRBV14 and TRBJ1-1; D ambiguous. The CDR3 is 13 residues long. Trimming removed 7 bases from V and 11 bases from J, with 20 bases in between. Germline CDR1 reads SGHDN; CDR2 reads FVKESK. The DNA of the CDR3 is TGTGCCAGCACCCGGTCTATTACGGCGAGGGCTTTCTTT. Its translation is CASTRSITARAFF.

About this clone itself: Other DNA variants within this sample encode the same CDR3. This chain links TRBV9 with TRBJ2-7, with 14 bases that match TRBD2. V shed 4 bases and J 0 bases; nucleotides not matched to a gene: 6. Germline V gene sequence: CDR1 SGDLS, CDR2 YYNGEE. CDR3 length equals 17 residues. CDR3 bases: TGTGCCAGCAGCCTCGGACTAGCGGGAGGTTCCTCCTACGAGCAGTACTTC. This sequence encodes CASSLGLAGGSSYEQYF.